This T cell receptor beta chain originates from a study of blood T cell repertoires in COVID-19 (dated by TCRdb to the early 2020s). Looking at the study overall: The collaborator samples originated in the United States, Italy and Spain and spanned the acute and convalescent phases of COVID-19. Where HLA class I and class II types were available, the types were taken from metadata supplied by the sample provider, not from assay-based typing. Samples came from the ongoing ImmuneRACE study (first 160 participants) plus 1,254 subjects from 6 global collaborators. The prospective study material was composed of cDNA or gDNA derived from T cells, B-cell-depleted T cells, or PBMCs. The sample metadata nearly always contained a de-identified subject ID, COVID-19 status, age in years and sex. The dataset comprised deeply sampled blood TCRbeta repertoires from subjects exposed to, actively infected with, or recovered from COVID-19. The repertoires were made available in a free public database intended to serve as a resource for research on the immune response to SARS-CoV-2.

As for this clone: Its antigen remains undetermined. No base-level quality is on record; no much larger clone is a single base apart.

The immunoSEQ Assay, a bias-controlled multiplex PCR, was used to amplify TCRbeta CDR3 regions from genomic DNA. As for the original processing: Nucleated cell counts per sample were estimated from amplification of reference gene primers within the assay. Sequence reads were collapsed and filtered to measure the absolute abundance of every unique TCRbeta CDR3 rearrangement. For each sample, productive Simpson clonality was calculated by taking the square root of Simpson's diversity index across productive rearrangements. TCRdb re-hosts the immuneACCESS table, in-frame sequences only. Its copies lack some clones; in the studies checked, an unresolved V gene accounts for under half of them, and the cause for the rest is not known. V and J calls and clone size come straight from that table; D and trimming were deduced from the DNA. A total of fewer than 250,000 clones appear in this sample, roughly 86% of them only once. 7.6% of the sample belongs to the ten largest clones.

The collaborating institutions used their own protocols to collect whole blood in K2EDTA tubes. For TCRbeta analysis, collaborators shipped samples as frozen whole blood, isolated PBMCs, or DNA extracted from either of those sample types. Findings and caveats that apply to the study as a whole: Clinical and demographic metadata were provided uncurated, with the amount varying by source and participant.

Measured from the cysteine to the phenylalanine, the CDR3 is 17 residues long. Of the read, only the CDR3 DNA is kept; its 51 bases are in frame from base 1. Trimming accounts for 4 bases at V and 5 bases at J, while the number of junction bases matched to no gene is 8. CDR1 and CDR2 are drawn from the germline V gene: KGHSH, LQKENI. This chain is built from TRBV18 and TRBJ2-1, and 13 junction bases match TRBD2. The TCR sequence derives from a woman between 45 and 65 years old with active or convalescent COVID-19. The sample taken for sequencing was peripheral blood. CDR3 loop: CASSQGLAGSTNNEQFF. The DNA sequence is TGTGCCAGCTCACAGGGACTAGCGGGATCGACCAACAATGAGCAGTTCTTC.